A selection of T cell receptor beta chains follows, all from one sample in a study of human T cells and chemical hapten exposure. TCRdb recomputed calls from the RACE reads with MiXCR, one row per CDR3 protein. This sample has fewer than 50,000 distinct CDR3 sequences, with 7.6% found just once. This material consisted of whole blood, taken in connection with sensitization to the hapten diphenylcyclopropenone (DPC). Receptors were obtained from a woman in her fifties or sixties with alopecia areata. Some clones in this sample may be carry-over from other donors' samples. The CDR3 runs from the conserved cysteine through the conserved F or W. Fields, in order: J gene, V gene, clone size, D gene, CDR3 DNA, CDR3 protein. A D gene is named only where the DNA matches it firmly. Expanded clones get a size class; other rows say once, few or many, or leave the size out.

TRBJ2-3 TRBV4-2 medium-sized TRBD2 TGTGCCAGCAGCCATGACCGAATAGCGGGAGCAGATACGCAGTATTTT CASSHDRIAGADTQYF
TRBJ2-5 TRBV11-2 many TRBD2 TGTGCCAGCAGCTTAGATCCTAGCGGGAGGGCGGGGGCCCAGTACTTC CASSLDPSGRAGAQYF
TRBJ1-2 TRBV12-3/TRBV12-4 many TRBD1 TGTGCCAGCAGCCCGACAGGGGACTATGGCTACACCTTC CASSPTGDYGYTF
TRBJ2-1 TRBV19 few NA TGTGCCAGTAGTAACTTGGGGAGGAATGAGCAGTTCTTC CASSNLGRNEQFF
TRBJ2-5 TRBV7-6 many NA TGTGCCAGCAGCTCGGAAGAGACCCAGTACTTC CASSSEETQYF
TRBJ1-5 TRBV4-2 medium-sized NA TGTGCCAGCAGCTCCCGACAAGGACGGGATCAGCCCCAGCATTTT CASSSRQGRDQPQHF
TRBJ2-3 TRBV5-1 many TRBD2 TGCGCCAGCAGCTTGGGCGGGAGGGCCACAACAGATACGCAGTATTTT CASSLGGRATTDTQYF
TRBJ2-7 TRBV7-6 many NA TGTGCCAGCAGCTTAGCGACGGCAGGCCCCTACGAGCAGTACTTC CASSLATAGPYEQYF
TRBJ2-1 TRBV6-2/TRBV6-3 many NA TGTGCCAGCAGTAGGGTCTATGAGCAGTTCTTC CASSRVYEQFF
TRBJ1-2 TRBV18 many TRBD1 TGTGCCAGCTCACCTAACCGTAACTCCAGACAGGGTTCCTATGGCTACACCTTC CASSPNRNSRQGSYGYTF
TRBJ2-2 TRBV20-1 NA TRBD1 TGCAGTGCTACCGGACAGGGGGCAAGGACCGGGGAGCTGTTTTTT CSATGQGARTGELFF
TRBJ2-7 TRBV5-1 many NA TGCGCCACCCCGTACGAGCAGTACTTC CATPYEQYF
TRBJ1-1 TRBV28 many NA TGTGCCAGCAGTTTATATTGGGGGCTCCAAACTGAAGCTTTCTTT CASSLYWGLQTEAFF
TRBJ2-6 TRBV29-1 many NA TGCAGCGTTGACGTCGGGGGCTCTGGGGCCAACGTCCTGACTTTC CSVDVGGSGANVLTF
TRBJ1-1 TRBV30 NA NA TGTGCCTGGAGTGTGGGCATCGAAGCTTTCTTT CAWSVGIEAFF
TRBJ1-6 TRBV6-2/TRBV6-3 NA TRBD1 TGTGCCAGCAGACCCGCGGGACAGACAAATTCACCCCTCCACTTT CASRPAGQTNSPLHF
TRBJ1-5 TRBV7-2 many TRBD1 TGTGCCAGCAGCACACAGGTGGGGACAGGGAGATCTCAGCCCCAGCATTTT CASSTQVGTGRSQPQHF
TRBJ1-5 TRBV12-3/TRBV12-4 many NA TGTGCCAGCAGTCGGGGACATCCCCAGCCCCAGCATTTT CASSRGHPQPQHF
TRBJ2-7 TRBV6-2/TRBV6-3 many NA TGTGCCAGCTTCCCCAGAGGGGGAGTTTACGAGCAGTACTTC CASFPRGGVYEQYF
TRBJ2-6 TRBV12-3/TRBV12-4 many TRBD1 TGTGCCAGCAGCTCCGACAGGGGGCGTGGGGCCAACGTCCTGACTTTC CASSSDRGRGANVLTF
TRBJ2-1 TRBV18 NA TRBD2 TGTGCCAGCTCACCACCCGGTAGCGGGAGGTCCGGCTACAGCGAGCAGTTCTTC CASSPPGSGRSGYSEQFF
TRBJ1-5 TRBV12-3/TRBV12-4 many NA TGTGCCAGCAGTTTGGACAGCAATCAGCCCCAGCATTTT CASSLDSNQPQHF
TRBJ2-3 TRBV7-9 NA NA TGTGCCAGCAGCTTATCACAAGCGGCTGATACGCAGTATTTT CASSLSQAADTQYF
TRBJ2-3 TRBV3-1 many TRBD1 TGTGCCAGCAGCCATCGACAGGGCTCAGATACGCAGTATTTT CASSHRQGSDTQYF
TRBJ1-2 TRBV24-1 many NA TGTGCCACCAGTGATCCGGCCGATCCAAATAGGAACTATGGCTACACCTTC CATSDPADPNRNYGYTF
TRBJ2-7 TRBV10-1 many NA TGCGCCAGCAGTGAGTCTTTGACGGGCTACGAGCAGTACTTC CASSESLTGYEQYF